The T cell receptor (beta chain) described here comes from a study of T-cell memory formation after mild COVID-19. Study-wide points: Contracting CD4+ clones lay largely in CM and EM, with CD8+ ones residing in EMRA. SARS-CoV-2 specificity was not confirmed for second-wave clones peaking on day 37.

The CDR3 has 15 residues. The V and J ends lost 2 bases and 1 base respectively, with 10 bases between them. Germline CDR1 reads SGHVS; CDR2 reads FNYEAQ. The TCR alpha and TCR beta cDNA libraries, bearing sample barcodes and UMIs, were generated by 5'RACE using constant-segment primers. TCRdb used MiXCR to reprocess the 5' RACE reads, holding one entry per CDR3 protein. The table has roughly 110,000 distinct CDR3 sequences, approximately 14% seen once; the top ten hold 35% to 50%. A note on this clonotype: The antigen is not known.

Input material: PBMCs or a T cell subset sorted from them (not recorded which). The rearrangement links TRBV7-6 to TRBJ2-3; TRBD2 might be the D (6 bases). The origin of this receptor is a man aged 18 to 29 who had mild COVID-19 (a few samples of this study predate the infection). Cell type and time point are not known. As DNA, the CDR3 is TGTGCCAGCAGCTTAAGTGGGGAGGGCACAGATACGCAGTATTTT. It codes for CASSLSGEGTDTQYF.